This entry lists 18 T cell receptor beta chains sequenced from one sample in a study of blood T cell repertoires in COVID-19. Using immunoSEQ multiplex PCR, the repertoire was profiled, and TCRdb retains in-frame clones only, with some absent. The repertoire holds 150,000 to 200,000 clones, 74% seen once, with about 3% in the top ten. Sequenced: peripheral blood. All receptors derive from a woman older than 75 with acute or convalescent COVID-19.

The chain links TRBV18 to TRBJ1-6; D gene ambiguous. Trimming stripped 4 bases from V and 10 bases from J, with 20 bases between. From germline, CDR1 is KGHSH and CDR2 LQKENI. The CDR3 sequence is 16 residues long. The CDR3, as DNA: TGTGCCAGCTCACTGTTCAACAGCCCGGAGGAGTCACCCCTCCACTTT. It yields the protein CASSLFNSPEESPLHF.

The chain combines TRBV9 with TRBJ1-6, with D unresolved. Germline values: CDR1 SGDLS, CDR2 YYNGEE. The CDR3 runs to 14 residues. V was clipped by 0 bases and J by 9 bases, with 10 bases between them. Here the CDR3 DNA reads TGTGCCAGCAGCGTAGCAGCCCCGGGTTCACCCCTCCACTTT. Encoded protein: CASSVAAPGSPLHF.

The genes are TRBV19 and TRBJ2-3; 13 nucleotides match TRBD2. Trimming removed 5 bases from V and 3 bases from J; junction bases left unmatched: 8. CDR3 length: 17 amino acids. Germline V gene sequence: CDR1 LNHDA, CDR2 SQIVND (reference sequence). For the CDR3, the DNA is TGTGCCAGTAGTCTGACCAGACTAGCGGGAGGTACAGATACGCAGTATTTT. Translating gives CASSLTRLAGGTDTQYF.

This chain joins TRBV28 and TRBJ1-1; D call uncertain. The CDR3 sequence is 13 residues long. Germline CDR1 and CDR2: MDHEN and SYDVKM. Trimming shortened V by 5 bases and J by 1 base, and 8 bases separated the two germline ends. In nucleotides, the CDR3 is TGTGCCAGCAGTCCAGATTGGAACACTGAAGCTTTCTTT. It encodes CASSPDWNTEAFF. Complete variable domain (other parts from reference TRBV28 and TRBJ1-1): DVKVTQSSRYLVKRTGEKVFLECVQDMDHENMFWYRQDPGLGLRLIYFSYDVKMKEKGDIPEGYSVSREKKERFSLILESASTNQTSMYLCASSPDWNTEAFFGQGTRLTVV.

On this clone itself: The sample has other DNA sequences that encode this CDR3 too. V usage is TRBV4-1 and J usage is TRBJ1-5; D not resolved. The CDR3 totals 18 residues. Germline CDR1 is MGHRA and CDR2 is YSYEKL. With 0 bases removed from V and 4 bases from J, the gap between germline ends came to 19 bases. In nucleotides, the CDR3 is TGCGCCAGCAGCCAAGATGAGCCCCGACTAGCAGGAAATCAGCCCCAGCATTTT. Residues: CASSQDEPRLAGNQPQHF.

The rearrangement links TRBV9 to TRBJ2-1; TRBD1 agrees at 8 bases. The CDR3 has 14 amino acids. V lost 2 bases to trimming and J lost 6 bases; unmatched junction nucleotides: 4. In germline, CDR1 is SGDLS, CDR2 YYNGEE. Written as DNA, the CDR3 is TGTGCCAGCAGCGTCTGGACAGGGAGCAATGAGCAGTTCTTC. This codes for CASSVWTGSNEQFF.

The rearrangement joins TRBV4-3 to TRBJ1-5; possibly TRBD1 for D (6 bases). V was cut by 5 bases and J by 8 bases, with 13 bases left in between. The CDR3 length is 13 residues. Germline V gives CDR1 LGHNA, CDR2 YSLEER. CDR3 in amino acids: CASSRAPGEPQHF. Here the CDR3 DNA reads TGCGCCAGCAGCAGGGCCCCAGGGGAGCCCCAGCATTTT.

The V call is TRBV13, the J call TRBJ2-7; 11 nucleotides match TRBD2. The CDR3 runs 18 residues. J lost 4 bases, V lost 8 bases, and 19 bases had no gene match. The germline V gene has CDR1 PRHDT and CDR2 FYEKMQ (reference sequence). The CDR3 DNA reads TGTGCCAGCGACCAAGCGGGACTAGCGGAACCTGGGGGTTACGAGCAGTACTTC. Translated: CASDQAGLAEPGGYEQYF.

The V call is TRBV5-8, the J call TRBJ2-5; possible D gene TRBD2, 7 bases. CDR1 is SGHTS, CDR2 YDEGEE, per germline. The CDR3 has 16 residues. Trimming pared 4 bases from V and 2 bases from J, leaving 18 bases between. The CDR3 loop is CASSSRGAAGQETQYF. In DNA, the CDR3 is TGTGCCAGCAGCAGTCGGGGGGCGGCGGGACAAGAGACCCAGTACTTC.

The chain employs TRBV2 and TRBJ2-7; tentative D call: TRBD1 (6 bases). The V and J ends lost 0 bases and 0 bases respectively, with 12 bases between them. The CDR3 spans 16 residues. Germline-derived CDR1 and CDR2 are SNHLY and FYNNEI. The CDR3 DNA reads TGTGCCAGCAGTGAAGCGCAGGGGACGGGCTCCTACGAGCAGTACTTC. It is translated as CASSEAQGTGSYEQYF.

The CDR3 coding sequence is TGTGCCAGCAGCTTAATTTCAGGGGCTCTCGGCGAGCAGTACTTC. Translated: CASSLISGALGEQYF. J is TRBJ2-7 and V is TRBV7-2, with TRBD1 as a possible D gene (6 bases). This CDR3 has 15 residues. V dropped 2 bases and J dropped 6 bases, with 17 bases sitting between them. Germline V gene lookup returns CDR1 SGHTA and CDR2 FQGNSA.

This chain connects TRBV9 to TRBJ2-5, with D perhaps matching TRBD2 (6 bases). Germline lookup yields CDR1 SGDLS and CDR2 YYNGEE. The V and J ends lost 5 bases and 4 bases respectively, with 18 bases between them. This CDR3 is 15 amino acids long. The CDR3 sequence: CASSKGPGVTETQYF. The CDR3 DNA reads as TGTGCCAGCAGTAAGGGCCCGGGGGTTACAGAGACCCAGTACTTC. The full variable domain, rest sourced from reference TRBV9 and TRBJ2-5, is DSGVTQTPKHLITATGQRVTLRCSPRSGDLSVYWYQQSLDQGLQFLIQYYNGEERAKGNILERFSAQQFPDLHSELNLSSLELGDSALYFCASSKGPGVTETQYFGPGTRLLVL.

V and J are TRBV12-5 and TRBJ1-5; D not resolved. This CDR3 has 12 residues. Germline assignment: CDR1 LGHNT and CDR2 FRNRAP. Trimming shortened V by 1 base and J by 7 bases, and 5 bases separated the two germline ends. This chain's CDR3 is CASGLGEQPQHF. CDR3 nucleotides: TGTGCTAGTGGTTTGGGGGAGCAGCCCCAGCATTTT.

V is TRBV12-5 and J is TRBJ2-3, with 9 positions matching TRBD2. CDR3 length equals 16 residues. The V segment lost 6 bases and the J segment 3 bases; nucleotides outside the gene matches: 10. Looked up from germline, CDR1 is LGHNT and CDR2 is FRNRAP. The CDR3 spells CASGRGNAGGTDTQYF. The CDR3 bases are TGTGCTAGTGGCCGCGGGAACGCGGGAGGGACAGATACGCAGTATTTT.

V usage is TRBV30 and J usage is TRBJ2-5, with a weak D call TRBD1 (7 bases). The CDR3 has 15 amino acids. Germline CDR1 GTSNPN, CDR2 SVGIG (reference sequence). Trimming pared 0 bases from V and 5 bases from J, leaving 16 bases between. DNA of the CDR3: TGTGCCTGGAGTGTACTAGGGCAGGGGGGCGAGACCCAGTACTTC. Protein: CAWSVLGQGGETQYF.

This clone was counted once. The CDR3 DNA follows: TGTGCCAGCAGCTTAGATGGCGGGAGGGCGTCAGATACGCAGTATTTT. Translated, it gives CASSLDGGRASDTQYF. The rearrangement joins TRBV5-6 to TRBJ2-3; 9 bases agree with TRBD2. V was pared by 2 bases and J by 4 bases, with 8 bases of the junction left unmatched. The CDR3 loop spans 16 amino acids. Germline V CDR1 and CDR2: SGHDT, YYEEEE.

V and J are TRBV7-2 and TRBJ2-7; D gene unclear. The CDR3 consists of 15 residues. Trimming removed 4 bases at V and 7 bases at J, with 20 bases between. CDR1 is SGHTA and CDR2 is FQGNSA in the germline V gene. In nucleotides, the CDR3 is TGTGCCAGCAGCTCCTCACTCGACGCCCTGAGGGAGCAGTACTTC. Translating it yields CASSSSLDALREQYF.

The chain uses TRBV18 and TRBJ2-7; 12 nucleotides match TRBD2. This CDR3 contains 15 residues. With V trimmed by 3 bases and J by 5 bases, 5 bases remained unmatched. CDR1 and CDR2 (germline): KGHSH, LQKENI. The CDR3 DNA follows: TGTGCCAGCTCACCCCGACTAGCGGGAGTCGACGAGCAGTACTTC. Translating gives CASSPRLAGVDEQYF.